This T cell receptor (beta chain) was captured by sequencing in a study of blood T cell repertoires in COVID-19. Produced via immunoSEQ multiplex PCR; TCRdb's table is partial and in-frame only. The table includes roughly 280,000 clones, around nine tenths detected once. The CDR3 has 12 residues. Germline V gene data show CDR1 as LNHNV and CDR2 as YYDKDF (reference sequence). The V and J ends lost 4 bases and 8 bases respectively, with 11 bases between them. The rearrangement links TRBV15 to TRBJ1-2; tentatively, D is TRBD1 (5 bases). Sequenced material: peripheral blood. The TCR originated in a man in his fifties or sixties with acute or convalescent COVID-19. The DNA of the CDR3 is TGTGCCACCAGCAATCAGGGAAAAGGCTACACCTTC. Its protein product is CATSNQGKGYTF. The full variable domain, its missing parts supplied by reference TRBV15 and TRBJ1-2, is DAMVIQNPRYQVTQFGKPVTLSCSQTLNHNVMYWYQQKSSQAPKLLFHYYDKDFNNEADTPDNFQSRRPNTSFCFLDIRSPGLGDTAMYLCATSNQGKGYTFGSGTRLTVV.